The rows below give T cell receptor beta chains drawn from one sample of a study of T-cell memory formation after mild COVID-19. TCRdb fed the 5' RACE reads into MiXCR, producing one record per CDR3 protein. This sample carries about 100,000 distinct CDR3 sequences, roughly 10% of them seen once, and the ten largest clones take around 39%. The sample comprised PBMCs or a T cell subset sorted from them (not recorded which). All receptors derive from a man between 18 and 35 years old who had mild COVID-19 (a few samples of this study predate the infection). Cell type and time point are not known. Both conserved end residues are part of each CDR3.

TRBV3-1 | CASTRDGYNEQFF
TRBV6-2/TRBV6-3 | CASSYLGLAGAPSSYNEQFF
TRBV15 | CATSRDYFSIGESSYGYTF
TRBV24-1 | CATSDPETVVPQHF
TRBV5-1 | CASMGVDGSSTDTQYF
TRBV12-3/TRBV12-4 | CASSAGGFNEQFF
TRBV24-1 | CATGRLGTGGNEQFF
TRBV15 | CAFPSEYEQYF
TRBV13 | CASSLRANTEAFF
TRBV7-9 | CASTRTGTGRRNEQFF
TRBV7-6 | CASSLAGVTEAFF
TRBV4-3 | CASSPLGTGNEQFF
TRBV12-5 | CASGRGSMNEQFF
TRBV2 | CASRGPLGTSGGIPDTQYF
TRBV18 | CASSSGQEDEQYF
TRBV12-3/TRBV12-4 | CASSFLEQETQYF
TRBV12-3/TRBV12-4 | CASSSSNSPSTDTQYF
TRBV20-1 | CSARPGQHSYEQYF
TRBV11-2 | CASSQLQGYEQFF
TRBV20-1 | CSASDRGESSYNEQFF
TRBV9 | CASSVVPGGNTDTQYF
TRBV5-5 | CASSRQGVFFSGANVLTF
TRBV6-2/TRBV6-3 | CASNKDRGLGETQYF
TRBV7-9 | CASRTGVSNEKLFF
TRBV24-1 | CATSGRDTNTGELFF
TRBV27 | CASSLALGADTQYF
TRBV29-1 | CSVEGEGYEQYF
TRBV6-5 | CASGTGGSYEQYF
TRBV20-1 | CSASLRDRNTGELFF
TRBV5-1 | CASSPPTSGDLAKNIQYF